This is a list of T cell receptor beta chains from one sample in a study of Graves' ophthalmopathy and Graves' hyperthyroidism. TCRdb independently ran MiXCR on the multiplex PCR reads; one entry per CDR3 protein. Among 1 million to 1.3 million distinct CDR3 sequences listed, 35% to 45% were seen once. The source material was peripheral blood or thyroid tissue (not recorded which). The receptor source for this set is an adult man with Graves' hyperthyroidism. Each CDR3 is given with its conserved first and last residue. D genes are given only for firm matches. Clone sizes are given selectively: once, few, many, or a class where the clone is expanded.

j_call	d_call	clone_size	v_call	cdr3_nt	cdr3_aa
TRBJ2-7	TRBD1	many	TRBV27	TGTGCCAGCAGCTCTGGACAGGGGACGGACGAGCAGTACTTC	CASSSGQGTDEQYF
TRBJ2-7	-	many	TRBV13	TGCGCCAGCAGCTTGACAGGTAACGAGCAGTACTTC	CASSLTGNEQYF
TRBJ2-5	-	many	TRBV5-1	TGCGCCAGCAGCCCCCGCCGGACACCGACCCAAGAGACCCAGTACTTC	CASSPRRTPTQETQYF
TRBJ1-3	-	-	TRBV28	TGTGCCAGCAAACCCGTACTCTACTCTGGAAACACCATATATTTT	CASKPVLYSGNTIYF
TRBJ2-7	-	-	TRBV10-3	TGTGCCAGCAGTCGACGGCCGGGACAACACTACGAGCAGTACTTC	CASSRRPGQHYEQYF
TRBJ2-7	-	-	TRBV25-1	TGTGCCAGCAGTGAACAGGGATCCGGGCAGTACTTC	CASSEQGSGQYF
TRBJ2-5	-	-	TRBV7-2	TGTGCCAGCAGCTTAGGTTGGCAGCTTGGGACCCAGTACTTC	CASSLGWQLGTQYF
TRBJ2-3	-	many	TRBV25-1	TGTGCCAGCAAGTTTAACAGCGAATCTACAGATACGCAGTATTTT	CASKFNSESTDTQYF
TRBJ2-5	-	-	TRBV19	TGTGCCAGTAGTATAGTTCGACAGTCTCAAGAGACCCAGTACTTC	CASSIVRQSQETQYF
TRBJ2-7	-	many	TRBV20-1	TGCAGTGCTAGTAAAACCAACTCCTACGAGCAGTACTTC	CSASKTNSYEQYF
TRBJ2-5	-	-	TRBV24-1	TGTGCCACCAGTGATTGGGAGACAGCCCCCGACCAAGAGACCCAGTACTTC	CATSDWETAPDQETQYF
TRBJ1-2	-	few	TRBV30	TGTGCCTGGGAGGGAAGGAGTGGCTACACCTTC	CAWEGRSGYTF
TRBJ1-2	-	many	TRBV7-9	TGTGCCAGCAGCGGGTCCGGGGGCTATGGCTACACCTTC	CASSGSGGYGYTF
TRBJ1-5	TRBD1	-	TRBV5-1	TGCGCCAGCAGCTTGACCATGACAGGGGAGGGGGGAAGCAGTCAGCCCCAGCATTTT	CASSLTMTGEGGSSQPQHF
TRBJ1-2	-	-	TRBV2	TGTGCCAGCAGGGGCCGGGGGGGTAACTATGGCTACACCTTC	CASRGRGGNYGYTF
TRBJ1-1	-	-	TRBV20-1	TGCAGTGCTAGGGCCGGGCTCTACACTGAAGCTTTCTTT	CSARAGLYTEAFF
TRBJ2-7	-	few	TRBV7-2	TGTGCCAGCAGCAGGGGGGGCAGTCCCTACGAGCAGTACTTC	CASSRGGSPYEQYF
TRBJ1-6	TRBD1	-	TRBV5-1	TGCGCCAGCAGCTTGAGTGGCGGGGGGACCGGGACAGTTAGGTCACCCCTCCACTTT	CASSLSGGGTGTVRSPLHF
TRBJ1-2	TRBD1	-	TRBV9	TGTGCCAGCAGCGGACCAGGGGGCGCCCATCGTCGGGCGGACTATGGCTACACCTTC	CASSGPGGAHRRADYGYTF
TRBJ2-5	-	many	TRBV6-1	TGTGCCAGCAGTGAAGCGGGCAGACAAGAGACCCAGTACTTC	CASSEAGRQETQYF
TRBJ2-2	TRBD2	-	TRBV11-2	TGTGCCAGCAGCTCCGGACTAGCGGGAGGACACACCGGGGAGCTGTTTTTT	CASSSGLAGGHTGELFF
TRBJ1-4	TRBD1	few	TRBV13	TGTGCCAGCAGCGTAGCGTTCACAGGGGAGGTGCGAACTAATGAAAAACTGTTTTTT	CASSVAFTGEVRTNEKLFF
TRBJ2-2	-	many	TRBV6-6	TGTGCCAGCAGTCACAGGACGAACACCGGGGAGCTGTTTTTT	CASSHRTNTGELFF
TRBJ2-2	-	-	TRBV20-1	TGCAGTGCTAGAGCATTGGCGGCGAACACCGGGGAGCTGTTTTTT	CSARALAANTGELFF